The 22 T cell receptor beta chains listed next were all sequenced from one sample in a study of monozygotic twins with cystic fibrosis. Only in-frame clones appear in the TCRdb table, and some are missing; sequencing was by immunoSEQ multiplex PCR. The sample holds about 20,000 clones, 96% seen once. The sequencing input was blood. The receptor source for this set is a girl aged 2 to 10 with cystic fibrosis.

The rearrangement joins TRBV9 to TRBJ2-5; D might be TRBD1 or TRBD2, each matching 6 bases. This CDR3 is built from 17 residues. Deletions cut 0 bases from V and 1 base from J, with 16 bases between. Germline V gives CDR1 SGDLS, CDR2 YYNGEE. CDR3 in amino acids: CASSVATRGLSQETQYF. For the CDR3, the DNA is TGTGCCAGCAGCGTAGCTACCCGGGGGCTCTCCCAAGAGACCCAGTACTTC.

This clone was seen only once. This chain uses TRBV18 with TRBJ1-2, with unresolved D. V lost 2 bases and J 4 bases, leaving 8 bases between the germline ends. The CDR3 is made up of 13 amino acids. The V gene's germline CDR1 is KGHSH and CDR2 LQKENI. CDR3 in amino acids: CASSPDGAYGYTF. For the CDR3, the DNA is TGTGCCAGCTCACCAGACGGCGCCTATGGCTACACCTTC.

For the CDR3, the DNA is TGTGCCTGGAGCAAACCAATAAAGACCCAGTACTTC. As protein: CAWSKPIKTQYF. V gene TRBV30 combines with J gene TRBJ2-5, with no clear D. The V end was cut by 3 bases, the J end by 6 bases, with 11 bases between. Germline loops: CDR1 GTSNPN, CDR2 SVGIG (reference sequence). The CDR3 runs to 12 residues.

V usage is TRBV20-1 and J usage is TRBJ1-1, with D unresolved. Trimming removed 4 bases at V and 4 bases at J, with 4 bases between. Germline lookup yields CDR1 DFQATT and CDR2 SNEGSKA (reference sequence). This CDR3 has 10 residues. As DNA, the CDR3 is TGCAGTGCTATAAGCACTGAAGCTTTCTTT. Amino acid sequence: CSAISTEAFF.

On this clone: One end of the junction varies from germline; a read error may be responsible. The gene calls are TRBV4-1 and TRBJ1-1, with unresolved D. Germline values: CDR1 MGHRA, CDR2 YSYEKL. The CDR3 covers 15 residues. CDR3 in DNA: TGCGACAGCAGCCAGAACCCTTCAAAGAACACTGAAGCTTTCTTT. It encodes CDSSQNPSKNTEAFF.

The chain combines TRBV6-6 with TRBJ1-1; no clear D. V shed 4 bases and J shed 0 bases, with 9 bases lying between them. Germline loops: CDR1 MNHNY, CDR2 SVGAGI (reference sequence). The CDR3 extends over 14 amino acids. This CDR3 is CASSLTRLNTEAFF. The DNA of the CDR3 is TGTGCCAGCAGTTTGACACGCTTGAACACTGAAGCTTTCTTT.

The V gene is TRBV19, the J gene TRBJ2-5; D is tentatively TRBD1 or TRBD2 (5 bases each). Trimming removed 3 bases at V and 3 bases at J, with 14 bases between. CDR1 is LNHDA, CDR2 SQIVND, per germline (reference sequence). This CDR3 is built from 15 residues. CDR3 sequence reads: CASSMTAAREETQYF. Written as DNA, the CDR3 is TGTGCCAGTAGTATGACAGCGGCTAGGGAAGAGACCCAGTACTTC.

The chain has TRBV2 and TRBJ2-7, with TRBD1 matching over 8 bases. There are 14 residues in the CDR3. CDR1 is SNHLY, CDR2 FYNNEI, per germline. The V segment lost 1 base and the J segment 6 bases; nucleotides outside the gene matches: 5. CDR3 loop: CASSEGRGPFEQYF. Here the CDR3 DNA reads TGTGCCAGCAGTGAAGGCAGGGGGCCCTTCGAGCAGTACTTC.

This clone was detected only once. The chain carries TRBV4-3 and TRBJ1-6, with a possible D match to TRBD1 (5 bases). The CDR3 is 13 amino acids. With 3 bases removed from V and 7 bases from J, the gap between germline ends came to 7 bases. Germline lookup yields CDR1 LGHNA and CDR2 YSLEER. Here the CDR3 DNA reads TGCGCCAGCAGCCAGAACAGGAATTCACCCCTCCACTTT. This gives the protein CASSQNRNSPLHF.

The V and J genes are TRBV20-1 and TRBJ1-2; D is ambiguous. The CDR3 is 11 amino acids. The germline gives CDR1 DFQATT, CDR2 SNEGSKA (reference sequence). The V gene lost 0 bases and the J gene lost 7 bases, with 6 bases spanning the gap. Here the CDR3 DNA reads TGCAGTGCTAGAGATCAACTTGGCTACACCTTC. It is translated as CSARDQLGYTF.

The chain carries TRBV9 and TRBJ2-2; 8 bases line up with TRBD2. CDR1 and CDR2 (germline): SGDLS, YYNGEE. The CDR3 is 16 residues long. The trim removed 0 bases at V and 4 bases at J, leaving 5 bases unmatched. This CDR3 is CASSVASGGPTGELFF. DNA of the CDR3: TGTGCCAGCAGCGTAGCGTCGGGGGGGCCCACCGGGGAGCTGTTTTTT.

The CDR3 DNA follows: TGTGCCAGCAGCTTAGACGGGACTTTAAACACTGAAGCTTTCTTT. It encodes CASSLDGTLNTEAFF. The chain uses TRBV7-2 and TRBJ1-1; possibly TRBD1 for D (5 bases). V lost 1 base, J lost 2 bases, and 11 bases lay in between. The CDR3 extends over 15 amino acids. Germline loops: CDR1 SGHTA, CDR2 FQGNSA.

The chain uses TRBV6-1 and TRBJ2-3; TRBD2 matches at 10 bases. Germline lookup yields CDR1 MNHNS and CDR2 SASEGT. Unmatched junction bases numbered 9, after V lost 6 bases and J lost 6 bases. This CDR3 has 15 residues. The CDR3 DNA follows: TGTGCCAGCAGGTTACGAGCGGGGGGGCCGGATACGCAGTATTTT. Protein: CASRLRAGGPDTQYF.

The chain links TRBV4-1 to TRBJ1-1; D perhaps matches TRBD1 (6 bases). The CDR3 sequence is 17 residues long. V gave up 4 bases and J gave up 3 bases, with 21 bases separating them. CDR1 is MGHRA and CDR2 is YSYEKL in the germline V gene. CDR3: CASSPGQGGQRDTEAFF. The CDR3 DNA reads as TGCGCCAGCAGCCCAGGTCAAGGGGGTCAGAGGGACACTGAAGCTTTCTTT.

This clone occurred once. This chain connects TRBV4-1 to TRBJ1-5, with D possibly being TRBD1 (5 bases). The ends were cut back, 5 bases at V and 2 bases at J, with 13 bases in the middle. Germline CDR1 and CDR2: MGHRA and YSYEKL. The CDR3 sequence is 15 residues long. CDR3 loop: CASSTAGDGNQPQHF. DNA of the CDR3: TGCGCCAGCAGCACCGCGGGGGACGGCAATCAGCCCCAGCATTTT.

This chain links TRBV18 with TRBJ2-1; weak D call: TRBD2 (7 bases). Germline-derived CDR1 and CDR2 are KGHSH and LQKENI. CDR3 length: 17 residues. V lost 4 bases and J lost 3, with 19 bases in between. The CDR3 region has the DNA TGTGCCAGCTCACTCAAGGCGACGGGGGGCCTCTACAATGAGCAGTTCTTC. Translation: CASSLKATGGLYNEQFF.

This clone was seen just once. This chain uses TRBV28 with TRBJ1-5; 9 bases are a match to TRBD1. In germline, CDR1 is MDHEN, CDR2 SYDVKM. The J segment lost 1 base and the V segment lost 3 bases, leaving 16 bases of the junction unmatched. The CDR3 is 20 residues long. This CDR3 reads CASSFKVSDRGVESNQPQHF. CDR3 bases: TGTGCCAGCAGTTTTAAGGTATCGGACAGGGGAGTCGAGAGCAATCAGCCCCAGCATTTT.

In DNA form, the CDR3 reads TGTGCCAGCAGGGGACAGGGAAACACTGAAGCTTTCTTT. Residues: CASRGQGNTEAFF. The rearrangement uses TRBV27 and TRBJ1-1; 9 bases agree with TRBD1. The CDR3 runs to 13 residues. The germline V gene has CDR1 MNHEY and CDR2 SMNVEV (reference sequence). V trimming: 6 bases; J trimming: 2 bases; junction bases outside the gene matches: 1.

This chain joins TRBV10-3 and TRBJ2-7; 10 nucleotides align to TRBD1. Unmatched junction bases numbered 3, after V lost 5 bases and J lost 2 bases. This CDR3 is built from 14 residues. Germline assignment: CDR1 ENHRY and CDR2 SYGVKD. CDR3 protein: CAISWTGGTYEQYF. The CDR3 DNA reads TGTGCCATCAGTTGGACAGGGGGTACCTACGAGCAGTACTTC.

The chain couples TRBV7-8 to TRBJ1-1; D is perhaps TRBD1 (6 bases). The V end lost 7 bases, the J end lost 5 bases, and 20 bases lay between the germline ends. The CDR3 loop spans 15 amino acids. CDR1 and CDR2 (germline): SGHVS, FQNEAQ. CDR3 loop: CASTPIVGGLTEAFF. The CDR3 nucleotides are TGTGCCAGCACCCCCATCGTCGGGGGGCTTACTGAAGCTTTCTTT.

The chain employs TRBV11-2 and TRBJ1-2; perhaps TRBD1 as D (6 bases). This CDR3 has 14 amino acids. The V end lost 7 bases, the J end lost 8 bases, and 20 bases lay between the germline ends. Germline V gene data show CDR1 as SGHAT and CDR2 as FQNNGV. The CDR3 DNA reads as TGTGCCAGCACCCCCGGGTCGGGGGCTAACGGCTACACCTTC. It yields the protein CASTPGSGANGYTF.

The chain has TRBV9 and TRBJ1-4; D unclear. The CDR3 has 18 residues. Trimming pared 0 bases from V and 4 bases from J, leaving 19 bases between. In germline, CDR1 is SGDLS, CDR2 YYNGEE. As DNA, the CDR3 is TGTGCCAGCAGCGTAGATCCCCTCCCCGTATTTTTTAATGAAAAACTGTTTTTT. The encoded protein is CASSVDPLPVFFNEKLFF.